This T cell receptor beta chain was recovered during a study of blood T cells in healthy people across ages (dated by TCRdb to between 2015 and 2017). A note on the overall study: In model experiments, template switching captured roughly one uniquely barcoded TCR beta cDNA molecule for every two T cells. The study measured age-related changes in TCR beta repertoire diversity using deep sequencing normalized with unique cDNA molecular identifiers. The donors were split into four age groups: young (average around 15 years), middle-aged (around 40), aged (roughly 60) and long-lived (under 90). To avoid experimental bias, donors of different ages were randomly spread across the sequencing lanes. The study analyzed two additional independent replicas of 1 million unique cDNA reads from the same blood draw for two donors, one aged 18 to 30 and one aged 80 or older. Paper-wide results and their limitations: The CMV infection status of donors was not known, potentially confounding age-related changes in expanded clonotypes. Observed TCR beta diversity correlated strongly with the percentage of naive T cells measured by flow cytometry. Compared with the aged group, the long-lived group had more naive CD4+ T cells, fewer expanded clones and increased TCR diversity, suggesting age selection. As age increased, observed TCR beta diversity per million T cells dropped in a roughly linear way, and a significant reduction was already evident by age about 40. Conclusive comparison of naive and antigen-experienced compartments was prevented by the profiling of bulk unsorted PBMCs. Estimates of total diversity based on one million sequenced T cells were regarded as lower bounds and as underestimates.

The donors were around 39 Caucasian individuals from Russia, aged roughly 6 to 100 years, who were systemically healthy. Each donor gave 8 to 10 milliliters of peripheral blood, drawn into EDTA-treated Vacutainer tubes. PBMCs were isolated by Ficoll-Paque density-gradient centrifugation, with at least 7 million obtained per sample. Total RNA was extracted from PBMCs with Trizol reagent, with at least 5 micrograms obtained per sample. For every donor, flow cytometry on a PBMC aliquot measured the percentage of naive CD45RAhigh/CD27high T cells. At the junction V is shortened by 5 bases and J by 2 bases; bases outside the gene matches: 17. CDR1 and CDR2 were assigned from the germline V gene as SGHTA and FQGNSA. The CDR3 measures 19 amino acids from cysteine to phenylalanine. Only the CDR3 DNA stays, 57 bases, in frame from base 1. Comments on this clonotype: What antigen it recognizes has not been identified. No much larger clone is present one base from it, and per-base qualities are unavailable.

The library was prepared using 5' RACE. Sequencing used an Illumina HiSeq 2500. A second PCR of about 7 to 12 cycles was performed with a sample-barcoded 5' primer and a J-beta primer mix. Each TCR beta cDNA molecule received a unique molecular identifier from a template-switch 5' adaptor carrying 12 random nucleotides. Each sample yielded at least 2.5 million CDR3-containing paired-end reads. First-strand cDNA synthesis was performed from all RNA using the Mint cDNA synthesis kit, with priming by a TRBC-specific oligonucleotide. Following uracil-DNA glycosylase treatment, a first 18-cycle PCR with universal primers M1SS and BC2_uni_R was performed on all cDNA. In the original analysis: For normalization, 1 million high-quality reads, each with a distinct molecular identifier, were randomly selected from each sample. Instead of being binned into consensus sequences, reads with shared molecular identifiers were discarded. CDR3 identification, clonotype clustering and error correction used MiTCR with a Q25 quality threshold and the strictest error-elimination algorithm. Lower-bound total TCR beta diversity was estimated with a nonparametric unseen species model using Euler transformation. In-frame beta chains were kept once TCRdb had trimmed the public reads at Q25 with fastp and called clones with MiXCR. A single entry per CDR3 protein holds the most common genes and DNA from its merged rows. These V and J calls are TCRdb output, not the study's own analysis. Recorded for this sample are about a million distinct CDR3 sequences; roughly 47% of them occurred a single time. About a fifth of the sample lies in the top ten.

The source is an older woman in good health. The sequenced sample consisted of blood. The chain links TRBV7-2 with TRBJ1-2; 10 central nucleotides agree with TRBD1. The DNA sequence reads TGTGCCAGCAGCCCAGATCTTGGGGACAGGGGTTTAGGGAACTATGGCTACACCTTC. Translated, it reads CASSPDLGDRGLGNYGYTF.